Presented here are 3 T cell receptor beta chains from one specimen sequenced in a study of Graves' ophthalmopathy and Graves' hyperthyroidism. The authors amplified TCR beta CDR3 regions, and they did so from RNA transcripts for repertoire sequencing. An initial RT-PCR round employing HTBI primers preceded a second-round multiplex PCR. TCRdb independently ran MiXCR on the multiplex PCR reads; one entry per CDR3 protein. The table shows approximately 160,000 distinct CDR3 sequences, with under 45% occurring only once. Sequencing was carried out using peripheral blood. The receptors come from a man aged 25 to 40 with Graves' ophthalmopathy.

The V call is TRBV28, the J call TRBJ1-5, with 9 bases matching TRBD1. CDR3 length: 15 amino acids. Germline-derived CDR1 and CDR2 are MDHEN and SYDVKM. The V gene end was trimmed by 7 bases and the J gene end by 6 bases; junction bases not matched to a gene: 10. CDR3 protein: CASKPQGARSQPQHF. CDR3 bases: TGTGCCAGCAAGCCACAGGGGGCCAGAAGTCAGCCCCAGCATTTT.

The V gene is TRBV19, the J gene TRBJ1-2; TRBD1 agrees at 7 bases. The CDR3 loop spans 13 amino acids. Germline values: CDR1 LNHDA, CDR2 SQIVND (reference sequence). Trimming at V came to 8 bases and at J to 8 bases, leaving 11 bases not matched to a gene. The CDR3 reads CASRRTGSLGYTF. CDR3 DNA sequence: TGTGCCAGTCGACGGACAGGCTCTTTAGGCTACACCTTC.

This clonotype showed up just once. The chain carries TRBV27 and TRBJ1-2; 7 bases line up with TRBD1. Trimming cost V 6 bases and J 1 base; bases outside gene matches: 11. CDR3 size: 16 residues. Per the germline V gene, CDR1 is MNHEY and CDR2 is SMNVEV (reference sequence). CDR3: CASRQRQGRGNYGYTF. The CDR3 nucleotides are TGTGCCAGCAGGCAGAGACAGGGAAGGGGTAACTATGGCTACACCTTC.